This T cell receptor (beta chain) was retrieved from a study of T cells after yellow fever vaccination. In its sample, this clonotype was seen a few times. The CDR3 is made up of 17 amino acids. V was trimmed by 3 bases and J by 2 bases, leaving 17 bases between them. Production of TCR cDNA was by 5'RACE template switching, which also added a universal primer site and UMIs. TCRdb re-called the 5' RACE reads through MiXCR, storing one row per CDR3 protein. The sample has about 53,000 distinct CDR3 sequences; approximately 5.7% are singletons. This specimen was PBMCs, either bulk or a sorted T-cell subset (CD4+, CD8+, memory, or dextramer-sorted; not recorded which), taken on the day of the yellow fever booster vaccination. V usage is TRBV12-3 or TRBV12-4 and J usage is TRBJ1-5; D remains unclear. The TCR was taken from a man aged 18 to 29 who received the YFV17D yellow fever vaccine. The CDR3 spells CASSLESVVIGNQPQHF. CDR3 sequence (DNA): TGTGCCAGCAGTTTGGAGTCCGTAGTTATCGGCAATCAGCCCCAGCATTTT.